The subject of this entry is one T cell receptor (beta chain). The sample comes from a study of shared clonotypes between healthy human individuals. Study details: Per donor, CD8 memory used one plate, CD8 naive used two, CD4 memory used three and CD4 naive used three.

The V gene end was trimmed by 7 bases and the J gene end by 1 base; junction bases not matched to a gene: 5. Germline V CDR1 and CDR2: SQVTM, ANQGSEA. The CDR3 is made up of 13 amino acids. Per the authors' pipeline: Junction-only sequences produced by ImmunoSEQ had no quality scores, so filtering differed. Produced via immunoSEQ multiplex PCR; TCRdb's table is partial and in-frame only. V and J calls and clone size are copied from that table; D and trimming were computed from the DNA. Of over a million clones listed, approximately 80% are singletons. Material: memory CD4+ T cells from PBMCs. Subset described: CD45RA-negative fraction. The chain recombines TRBV29-1 with TRBJ2-7; TRBD1 matches 9 bases. This TCR came from a man aged 18 to 29 in good health. Some clones in this sample may be carry-over from other donors' samples. The CDR3 is CSATGQGSYEQYF. The CDR3 region has the DNA TGCAGCGCCACTGGACAGGGGTCCTACGAGCAGTACTTC.